This T cell receptor beta chain was retrieved from a study of CD8 T cells in Susac syndrome. Random-hexamer reverse transcription was applied to roughly 0.45 to 1 ug RNA. TCRdb itself ran the immunoSEQ multiplex PCR reads through MiXCR, one entry per CDR3 protein. There are 180,000 or so distinct CDR3 sequences in the sample; 90% to 95% occur only once, and 0.093% lies in the top ten. The ends were cut back, 5 bases at V and 3 bases at J, with 16 bases in the middle. The CDR3 has 16 residues. Sequenced: CD4+ T cells from PBMCs. The V call is TRBV12-3 or TRBV12-4, the J call TRBJ2-2; D is possibly TRBD2 (6 bases). The sequence came from a human donor with multiple sclerosis. CDR3 nucleotide sequence: TGTGCCAGCAGTCATGGAGGCGGGGTGGACACCGGGGAGCTGTTTTTT. It yields the protein CASSHGGGVDTGELFF.